The T cell receptor beta chain under discussion was sequenced for a study of cytomegalovirus exposure and HLA in healthy donors. Whole-study results and caveats: TCR beta V- and J-gene trimming was later associated with a missense DCLRE1C variant. Earlier findings revealed that most TCR beta V segments proved productive either about 90% or about 30% of the time. Reports credit the classifier with highly specific, highly sensitive diagnosis of cytomegalovirus status.

Comments on this clone: Its antigen is not identified.

The germline V and J ends were trimmed by 2 bases and 3 bases, with 11 bases remaining between them. Per the germline V gene, CDR1 is SGHNT and CDR2 is YYREEE (reference sequence). This CDR3 has 15 residues. The PCR employed 60 Vbeta primers together with 13 Jbeta primers. Produced via immunoSEQ multiplex PCR; TCRdb's table is partial and in-frame only. Here the sample spans roughly 150,000 clones, around 83% being singletons. The chain couples TRBV5-4 to TRBJ1-4, with D unclear. Sequencing input: PBMCs. This receptor was identified in a man aged 45 to 65 in good health and CMV-seropositive. CDR3 DNA: TGTGCCAGCAGCTTAACGGGGTCAGCTAATGAAAAACTGTTTTTT. It is translated as CASSLTGSANEKLFF.